This is a list of T cell receptor beta chains from one sample in a study of cytomegalovirus exposure and HLA in healthy donors. The assay was immunoSEQ multiplex PCR, and TCRdb's table has in-frame clones only and misses some. The repertoire holds 150,000 to 200,000 clones, with roughly 89% as singletons. The sequenced material came from PBMCs. These TCRs come from a woman aged 18-35 years in good health and CMV-seropositive. CDR3s include the opening cysteine and the closing phenylalanine or tryptophan. The D gene is left open where the match is weak. Size is stated for part of the rows, as once, few or many counts, or as a class when the clone is expanded.

d_call clone_size j_call cdr3_length v_call cdr3_aa cdr3_nt
NA NA TRBJ1-4 19 TRBV7-3 CASSPNRDSRHATNEKLFF TGTGCCAGCAGCCCAAATCGGGACTCGCGCCATGCAACTAATGAAAAACTGTTTTTT
NA NA TRBJ2-5 15 TRBV29-1 CSVFSPSDGRETQYF TGCAGCGTTTTCTCCCCGTCGGATGGGCGAGAGACCCAGTACTTC
TRBD2 NA TRBJ2-1 15 TRBV4-1 CASSRLGLGYNEQFF TGCGCCAGCAGCCGGTTGGGACTAGGGTACAATGAGCAGTTCTTC
NA many TRBJ1-2 13 TRBV27 CASRRILGDGYTF TGTGCCAGCAGACGAATACTCGGGGATGGCTACACCTTC
TRBD2 NA TRBJ2-1 16 TRBV4-2 CASSQILLAGGDEQFF TGTGCCAGCAGCCAAATTTTACTAGCGGGAGGCGATGAGCAGTTCTTC
TRBD2 NA TRBJ2-1 16 TRBV9 CASSVLYLAGFNEQFF TGTGCCAGCAGCGTACTTTATCTAGCGGGATTCAATGAGCAGTTCTTC
TRBD2 NA TRBJ2-1 16 TRBV19 CASSRGSGRAYNEQFF TGTGCCAGTAGTAGAGGGAGCGGGAGGGCCTACAATGAGCAGTTCTTC
NA few TRBJ1-4 19 TRBV4-3 CASSQDSGEGKVANEKLFF TGCGCCAGCAGCCAAGATTCGGGAGAGGGAAAGGTAGCTAATGAAAAACTGTTTTTT
TRBD1 NA TRBJ1-2 13 TRBV5-1 CASSSTGDYGYTF TGCGCCAGCAGCTCGACAGGGGATTATGGCTACACCTTC
TRBD1 NA TRBJ2-7 15 TRBV28 CASSLGTVGIYEQYF TGTGCCAGCAGTTTAGGGACAGTTGGGATCTACGAGCAGTACTTC
TRBD1 NA TRBJ1-2 17 TRBV30 CAWRPWRDRGANYGYTF TGTGCCTGGAGACCGTGGCGGGACAGGGGAGCCAACTATGGCTACACCTTC
TRBD2 many TRBJ2-1 15 TRBV15 CATSRTSGSFGEQFF TGTGCCACCAGCCGGACTAGCGGGAGCTTTGGTGAGCAGTTCTTC
TRBD1 NA TRBJ2-5 15 TRBV6-1 CASSELATGKVTQYF TGTGCCAGCAGTGAACTCGCGACAGGGAAGGTGACCCAGTACTTC
TRBD1 NA TRBJ1-5 15 TRBV27 CASSRLGTGNQPQHF TGTGCCAGCAGTCGGCTCGGGACAGGGAATCAGCCCCAGCATTTT
TRBD1 NA TRBJ2-1 14 TRBV12-5 CASGQGVTYNEQFF TGTGCTAGTGGCCAGGGGGTAACCTACAATGAGCAGTTCTTC
TRBD1 NA TRBJ1-5 14 TRBV18 CASSPGQVPQPQHF TGTGCCAGCTCACCGGGACAGGTACCTCAGCCCCAGCATTTT
TRBD2 NA TRBJ2-1 18 TRBV9 CASSVVGAGALRSGEQFF TGTGCCAGCAGCGTAGTGGGAGCGGGGGCGTTGAGGTCTGGTGAGCAGTTCTTC
TRBD1 NA TRBJ2-7 13 TRBV30 CAWTGTGFYEQYF TGTGCCTGGACCGGGACAGGGTTCTACGAGCAGTACTTC
NA few TRBJ2-3 14 TRBV10-2 CASSEALGTDTQYF TGCGCCAGCAGTGAAGCACTAGGCACAGATACGCAGTATTTT
TRBD2 NA TRBJ2-1 16 TRBV11-2 CASSWTSGGGYNEQFF TGTGCCAGCAGCTGGACTAGCGGGGGGGGCTACAATGAGCAGTTCTTC
TRBD2 NA TRBJ2-2 19 TRBV14 CASSRHVSREGLDTGELFF TGTGCCAGCAGCCGACACGTCTCGCGGGAGGGCCTCGACACCGGGGAGCTGTTTTTT
TRBD1 NA TRBJ2-7 13 TRBV6-1 CASRPGQGIEQYF TGTGCCAGCAGGCCGGGACAGGGAATCGAGCAGTACTTC
TRBD1 once TRBJ1-1 14 TRBV5-1 CASCLSQGATEAFF TGCGCCAGCTGCCTCTCGCAGGGGGCAACTGAAGCTTTCTTT
NA NA TRBJ1-1 14 TRBV5-6 CASSQSGGNTEAFF TGTGCCAGCAGCCAAAGCGGAGGGAACACTGAAGCTTTCTTT
TRBD2 NA TRBJ2-3 14 TRBV11-3 CASSLGGSTDTQYF TGTGCCAGCAGCTTAGGCGGGAGTACAGATACGCAGTATTTT
NA NA TRBJ1-3 16 TRBV5-1 CASSLLPDTSGNTIYF TGCGCCAGCAGCTTGCTCCCGGACACCTCTGGAAACACCATATATTTT
TRBD1 NA TRBJ1-5 13 TRBV6-5 CASGQGGNQPQHF TGTGCCAGCGGACAGGGAGGCAATCAGCCCCAGCATTTT
NA NA TRBJ1-4 16 TRBV30 CAWTEGHGGNNEKLFF TGTGCCTGGACCGAGGGCCACGGAGGCAATAATGAAAAACTGTTTTTT
NA NA TRBJ2-2 13 TRBV7-2 CASSLVYAGELFF TGTGCCAGCAGCTTAGTTTATGCCGGGGAGCTGTTTTTT